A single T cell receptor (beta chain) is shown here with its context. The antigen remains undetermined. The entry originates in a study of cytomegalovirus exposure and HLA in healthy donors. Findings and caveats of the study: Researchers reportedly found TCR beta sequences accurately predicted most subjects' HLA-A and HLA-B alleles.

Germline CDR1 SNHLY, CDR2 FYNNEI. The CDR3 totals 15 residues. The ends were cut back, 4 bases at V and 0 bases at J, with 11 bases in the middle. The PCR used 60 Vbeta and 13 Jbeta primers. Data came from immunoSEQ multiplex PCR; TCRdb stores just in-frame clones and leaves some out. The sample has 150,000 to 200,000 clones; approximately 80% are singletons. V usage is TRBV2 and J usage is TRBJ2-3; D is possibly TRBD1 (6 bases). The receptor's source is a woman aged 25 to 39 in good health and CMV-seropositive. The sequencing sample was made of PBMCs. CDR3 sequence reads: CASSGQVRSTDTQYF. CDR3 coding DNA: TGTGCCAGCAGTGGACAGGTCCGCAGCACAGATACGCAGTATTTT.